Below, one TCR beta chain is given with its context. Its target is not known. The CDR3 has 14 residues. Per germline, CDR1 SGHAT and CDR2 FQNNGV. Between the trimmed V and J ends, which lost 5 bases and 2 bases, there was a span of 12 bases. The entry originates in a study of OX40 agonist ivuxolimab in advanced cancers. Study summary: Three patients, one with hepatocellular carcinoma and two with cutaneous melanoma, achieved partial responses.

Measured with immunoSEQ multiplex PCR; TCRdb has only the in-frame clones, and not every one. The sample yields roughly 71,000 clones, approximately 90% seen once. Regarding the study as a whole: At 0.1 to 3.0 mg/kg, CD4+ and CD8+ blood T cells expanded clonally by week 6. The study found among the lowest clonal expansion in partial responders at 0.1-3.0 mg/kg.

Material: CD4+ or CD8+ T cells sorted from blood, obtained in a trial of the OX40 agonist ivuxolimab. This chain uses TRBV11-2 with TRBJ1-2, with a tentative D call TRBD1 (6 bases). This sequence was found in an adult with an advanced solid tumor such as melanoma, head and neck, liver or kidney cancer. The chain's CDR3 is CASSPGQMNYGYTF. For the CDR3, the DNA is TGTGCCAGCAGCCCAGGACAGATGAACTATGGCTACACCTTC. Looking up the rest from reference TRBV11-2 and TRBJ1-2 gives the full variable domain: EAGVAQSPRYKIIEKRQSVAFWCNPISGHATLYWYQQILGQGPKLLIQFQNNGVVDDSQLPKDRFSAERLKGVDSTLKIQPAKLEDSAVYLCASSPGQMNYGYTFGSGTRLTVV.